These 28 T cell receptor beta chains came from one sample sequenced in a study of patients and donors after allogeneic stem cell transplantation. One entry per CDR3 protein results from TCRdb running MiXCR on the RT-PCR reads. The profile shows roughly 230,000 distinct CDR3 sequences, about 14% of them singletons. The sample was blood, either unsorted or a sorted T cell fraction (not recorded which). The origin of the receptors is a human donor who was either an allogeneic HSCT recipient or a stem cell or donor lymphocyte infusion donor (not recorded which). It is not recorded whose cells these are; they may come from a transplant donor.

The chain carries TRBV7-2 and TRBJ1-2; D is uncertain. V lost 6 bases, J lost 3 bases, and 11 bases lay in between. CDR1 SGHTA and CDR2 FQGNSA come from the germline V gene. This CDR3 comprises 13 residues. The DNA for the CDR3 is TGTGCCAGCAGTCGACCCGGGGACTATGGCTACACCTTC. This gives the protein CASSRPGDYGYTF. Drawing the rest from reference TRBV7-2 and TRBJ1-2, the complete variable domain is GAGVSQSPSNKVTEKGKDVELRCDPISGHTALYWYRQSLGQGLEFLIYFQGNSAPDKSGLPSDRFSAERTGGSVSTLTIQRTQQEDSAVYLCASSRPGDYGYTFGSGTRLTVV.

CDR3 bases: TGCAGCGTCTACAGGGGGTTATCCGACACTGAAGCTTTCTTT. This sequence encodes CSVYRGLSDTEAFF. The gene calls are TRBV29-1 and TRBJ1-1, with 8 positions matching TRBD1. CDR1 and CDR2 from the germline V gene are SQVTM and ANQGSEA. There are 14 residues in the CDR3. With 6 bases clipped from V and 3 bases from J, the junction kept 9 bases outside the gene matches.

This clonotype was detected only a few times. The chain joins TRBV12-3 or TRBV12-4 to TRBJ1-3; 7 positions agree with TRBD1. This CDR3 has 15 residues. V lost 1 base, J lost 3 bases, and 3 bases stayed unmatched. The CDR3 protein is CASSLEGGFGNTIYF. The CDR3 DNA is TGTGCCAGCAGTTTAGAAGGGGGCTTTGGAAACACCATATATTTT.

This chain links TRBV20-1 with TRBJ2-7; 11 positions agree with TRBD2. The CDR3 is 13 residues long. Germline V CDR1 and CDR2: DFQATT, SNEGSKA (reference sequence). The ends lost 6 bases at V and 4 bases at J; junction bases unmatched: 5. This CDR3 is CSALGLADYEQYF. The CDR3 DNA sequence: TGCAGTGCGCTGGGACTAGCGGATTACGAGCAGTACTTC.

This clonotype was seen only a few times. The chain uses TRBV20-1 and TRBJ2-7; D could derive from TRBD1 or TRBD2 (5 bases each). The CDR3 is made up of 14 amino acids. V was shortened by 1 base and J by 3 bases, with 13 bases between the two germline ends. The germline gives CDR1 DFQATT, CDR2 SNEGSKA (reference sequence). Here the CDR3 reads CSARAQDSIYEQYF. For the CDR3, the DNA is TGCAGTGCTAGAGCACAGGACTCTATCTACGAGCAGTACTTC.

The chain recombines TRBV5-1 with TRBJ2-2; the D is unclear. V was clipped by 0 bases and J by 3 bases, with 6 bases between them. CDR1 is SGHRS and CDR2 is YFSETQ in the germline V gene. The CDR3 runs to 14 residues. The CDR3 region has the DNA TGCGCCAGCAGCTTGGGGGATTACACCGGGGAGCTGTTTTTT. Protein sequence: CASSLGDYTGELFF.

This clonotype occurred many times. This chain's CDR3 is CSGLTDNYEQYF. For the CDR3, the DNA is TGCAGCGGATTGACAGATAACTACGAGCAGTACTTC. V gene TRBV29-1 combines with J gene TRBJ2-7; TRBD1 is a possible D gene (5 bases). Looked up from germline, CDR1 is SQVTM and CDR2 is ANQGSEA. This CDR3 is 12 amino acids long. V was trimmed by 7 bases and J by 3 bases, leaving 13 bases between them.

The gene calls are TRBV5-6 and TRBJ2-7; 7 nucleotides agree with TRBD1. V lost 3 bases to trimming and J lost 2 bases; unmatched junction nucleotides: 8. In germline, CDR1 is SGHDT, CDR2 YYEEEE. This CDR3 has 15 residues. CDR3 DNA: TGTGCCAGCAGCTCCGGACAGGCCCGACCCTACGAGCAGTACTTC. It codes for CASSSGQARPYEQYF.

CDR3 in DNA: TGTGCCACCAGCAGAGGGCGGGAGCGAGGAGAGACCCAGTACTTC. This translates into CATSRGRERGETQYF. The chain recombines TRBV15 with TRBJ2-5; 7 nucleotides agree with TRBD2. CDR3 length: 15 amino acids. Germline CDR1 is LNHNV and CDR2 is YYDKDF (reference sequence). Trimming took 1 base from V and 4 from J; bases not matched to a gene: 6.

This clonotype was seen a handful of times. The CDR3 nucleotides are TGTGCCAGCAGTGAAGCTAGCGGGGGATTGGAGACCCAGTACTTC. This sequence encodes CASSEASGGLETQYF. The V gene is TRBV2, the J gene TRBJ2-5; TRBD2 aligns across 9 bases. The V gene end was trimmed by 0 bases and the J gene end by 5 bases; junction bases not matched to a gene: 4. This CDR3 contains 15 residues. Germline V CDR1 and CDR2: SNHLY, FYNNEI.

This clonotype was seen more than once but under ten times. V usage is TRBV6-1 and J usage is TRBJ2-5, with a tentative D call TRBD1 (6 bases). This CDR3 comprises 11 residues. V lost 9 bases, J lost 3 bases, and 8 bases lay in between. Germline V gene lookup returns CDR1 MNHNS and CDR2 SASEGT. The chain's CDR3 is CASAGEETQYF. The DNA for the CDR3 is TGTGCCAGTGCAGGGGAAGAGACCCAGTACTTC.

Many counts were recorded for this clonotype. The chain uses TRBV12-3 or TRBV12-4 and TRBJ1-1; D is unresolved. The CDR3 runs 12 residues. The germline V and J ends were trimmed by 6 bases and 4 bases, with 9 bases remaining between them. CDR3 sequence: CASSPGGTEAFF. Written as DNA, the CDR3 is TGTGCCAGCAGCCCAGGAGGCACTGAAGCTTTCTTT.

The rearrangement links TRBV6-1 to TRBJ2-3; 9 nucleotides align to TRBD1. The trim removed 7 bases at V and 3 bases at J, leaving 11 bases unmatched. The CDR3 loop spans 16 amino acids. Looked up from germline, CDR1 is MNHNS and CDR2 is SASEGT. The DNA of the CDR3 is TGTGCCAGCATCCGAGACGGGACAGGGAGGACAGATACGCAGTATTTT. It specifies CASIRDGTGRTDTQYF.

This clonotype has only a few counts. The gene calls are TRBV6-1 and TRBJ1-4, with D uncertain. V was cut by 6 bases and J by 7 bases, with 15 bases left in between. This CDR3 is built from 14 residues. CDR1 MNHNS and CDR2 SASEGT come from the germline V gene. For the CDR3, the DNA is TGTGCCAGCAGCCCCCTTACGGGAGGTGAAAAACTGTTTTTT. Its translation is CASSPLTGGEKLFF.

V is TRBV5-6 and J is TRBJ2-7, with D tentatively TRBD2 (6 bases). Germline loops: CDR1 SGHDT, CDR2 YYEEEE. This CDR3 is 15 amino acids long. V was clipped by 1 base and J by 4 bases, with 15 bases between them. The CDR3 region is CASSLKGLESYEQYF. CDR3 DNA: TGTGCCAGCAGCTTGAAGGGACTGGAGTCATACGAGCAGTACTTC.

The table lists this clonotype with a few counts. V gene TRBV20-1 combines with J gene TRBJ2-1; perhaps TRBD2 as D (5 bases). Germline values: CDR1 DFQATT, CDR2 SNEGSKA (reference sequence). The CDR3 contains 15 residues. The V gene lost 2 bases and the J gene lost 8 bases, with 19 bases spanning the gap. This CDR3 reads CSARHGLDHLDEQFF. Written as DNA, the CDR3 is TGCAGTGCTAGACATGGACTGGACCATTTAGATGAGCAGTTCTTC.

The table lists this clonotype with a few counts. The V gene is TRBV7-2, the J gene TRBJ2-7; TRBD2 aligns across 10 bases. J gave up 3 bases and V 6 bases, and 5 bases lay outside the gene matches. CDR1 is SGHTA, CDR2 FQGNSA, per germline. The CDR3 sequence is 14 residues long. The CDR3 protein is CASSFSGGYYEQYF. The CDR3 bases are TGTGCCAGCAGTTTTAGCGGGGGGTACTACGAGCAGTACTTC.

The CDR3 nucleotides are TGCAGTGCTAGACCTGCTCGGGGTAATCTCTACGAGCAGTACTTC. It specifies CSARPARGNLYEQYF. The chain links TRBV20-1 to TRBJ2-7, with D possibly TRBD2 on 5 matching bases. This CDR3 has 15 amino acids. CDR1 and CDR2 from the germline V gene are DFQATT and SNEGSKA (reference sequence). V lost 2 bases to trimming and J lost 3 bases, with 17 bases between them.

V and J are TRBV5-6 and TRBJ2-7; 9 bases fit TRBD1. Trimming at V came to 5 bases and at J to 5 bases, leaving 8 bases not matched to a gene. The germline CDR1 and CDR2 sequences are SGHDT and YYEEEE. The CDR3 has 14 residues. CDR3 coding DNA: TGTGCCAGCAGGGGGACAGGGAGGCTCCACGAGCAGTACTTC. It yields the protein CASRGTGRLHEQYF.

The J gene is TRBJ1-3, the V gene TRBV4-1; TRBD1 might be the D (5 bases). There are 17 residues in the CDR3. Germline V gene lookup returns CDR1 MGHRA and CDR2 YSYEKL. Trimming removed 1 base at V and 0 bases at J, with 13 bases between. CDR3 loop: CASSQANLGGSGNTIYF. DNA for the CDR3: TGCGCCAGCAGCCAAGCTAATCTCGGGGGCTCTGGAAACACCATATATTTT.

This clonotype was seen a handful of times. The chain uses TRBV27 and TRBJ1-1; 7 nucleotides match TRBD1. Trimming removed 6 bases from V and 5 bases from J; junction bases left unmatched: 9. Germline-derived CDR1 and CDR2 are MNHEY and SMNVEV (reference sequence). The CDR3 loop spans 14 amino acids. CDR3 residues: CASSGRTGVTEAFF. The CDR3 DNA reads TGTGCCAGCAGCGGAAGAACAGGGGTGACTGAAGCTTTCTTT.

The rearrangement links TRBV3-1 to TRBJ1-3; no clear D. CDR1 and CDR2 from the germline V gene are LGHDT and YNNKEL (reference sequence). The CDR3 runs to 12 residues. The V and J ends lost 5 bases and 5 bases respectively, with 7 bases between them. CDR3 nucleotides: TGTGCCAGCAGCTCCCAACGAAACACCATATATTTT. Its protein is CASSSQRNTIYF.

This chain links TRBV20-1 with TRBJ2-1; D remains ambiguous. The germline CDR1 and CDR2 sequences are DFQATT and SNEGSKA (reference sequence). CDR3 length equals 12 residues. V lost 2 bases to trimming and J lost 8 bases, with 10 bases between them. For the CDR3, the DNA is TGCAGTGCTAGACCTCCGGTCCATGAGCAGTTCTTC. This codes for CSARPPVHEQFF.

A few counts support this clonotype. This chain joins TRBV11-2 and TRBJ1-5; D is ambiguous. Germline loops: CDR1 SGHAT, CDR2 FQNNGV. CDR3 length: 15 residues. Trimming took 5 bases from V and 6 from J, leaving 17 bases between them. The CDR3 DNA sequence: TGTGCCAGCAGCAAGGCAGGTTCGGGAGGTCAGCCCCAGCATTTT. It specifies CASSKAGSGGQPQHF.

This clonotype was seen ten or more times. The V gene is TRBV11-1, the J gene TRBJ2-2; 8 bases fit TRBD1. The CDR3 loop spans 18 amino acids. The trim removed 1 base at V and 1 base at J, leaving 8 bases unmatched. Germline CDR1 reads SGHAT; CDR2 reads FQDESV (reference sequence). The CDR3 here is CASSLDGQGVRNTGELFF. The CDR3 DNA reads as TGTGCCAGCAGCTTAGACGGACAGGGAGTAAGGAACACCGGGGAGCTGTTTTTT. Full variable domain (remainder filled in from reference TRBV11-1 and TRBJ2-2): EAEVAQSPRYKITEKSQAVAFWCDPISGHATLYWYRQILGQGPELLVQFQDESVVDDSQLPKDRFSAERLKGVDSTLKIQPAELGDSAMYLCASSLDGQGVRNTGELFFGEGSRLTVL.

J is TRBJ1-1 and V is TRBV10-3; D ambiguous. The ends were cut back, 2 bases at V and 5 bases at J, with 9 bases in the middle. There are 13 residues in the CDR3. CDR1 and CDR2 from the germline V gene are ENHRY and SYGVKD. CDR3: CAISEGRETEAFF. The CDR3 DNA sequence: TGTGCCATCAGTGAGGGGAGGGAGACTGAAGCTTTCTTT.

Only a few counts were recorded for this clonotype. The chain links TRBV10-3 to TRBJ2-7; the D gene is possibly TRBD1 (8 bases). V lost 7 bases to trimming and J lost 1 base, with 14 bases between them. The CDR3 is 14 amino acids. Germline V lookup: CDR1 ENHRY, CDR2 SYGVKD. The CDR3 coding sequence is TGTGCCATCACCCCACAGGGGGGGTCCTACGAGCAGTACTTC. Encoded protein: CAITPQGGSYEQYF.

CDR3 in DNA: TGTGCCAGCGGGAGTGGTGGAAACACCGGGGAGCTGTTTTTT. Translated: CASGSGGNTGELFF. V usage is TRBV7-9 and J usage is TRBJ2-2, with D perhaps matching TRBD2 (5 bases). Germline CDR1 and CDR2: SEHNR and FQNEAQ (reference sequence). Trimming removed 8 bases from V and 2 bases from J, with 12 bases in between. This CDR3 contains 14 residues.